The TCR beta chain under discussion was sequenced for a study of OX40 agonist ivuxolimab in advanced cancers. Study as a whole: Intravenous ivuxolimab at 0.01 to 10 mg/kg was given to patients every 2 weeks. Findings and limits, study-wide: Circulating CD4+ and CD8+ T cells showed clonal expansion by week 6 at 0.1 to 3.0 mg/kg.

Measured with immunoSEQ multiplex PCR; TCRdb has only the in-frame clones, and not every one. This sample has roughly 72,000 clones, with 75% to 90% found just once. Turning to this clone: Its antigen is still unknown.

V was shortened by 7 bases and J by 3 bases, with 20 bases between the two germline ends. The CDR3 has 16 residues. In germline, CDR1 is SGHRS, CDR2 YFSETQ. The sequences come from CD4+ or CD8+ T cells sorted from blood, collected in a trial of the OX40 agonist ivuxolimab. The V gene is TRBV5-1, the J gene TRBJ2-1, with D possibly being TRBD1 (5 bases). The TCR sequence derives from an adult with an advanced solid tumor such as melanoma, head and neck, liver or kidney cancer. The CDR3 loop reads CASSGLIGQGYNEQFF. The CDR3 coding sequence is TGCGCCAGCTCCGGCCTAATAGGTCAGGGCTACAATGAGCAGTTCTTC.